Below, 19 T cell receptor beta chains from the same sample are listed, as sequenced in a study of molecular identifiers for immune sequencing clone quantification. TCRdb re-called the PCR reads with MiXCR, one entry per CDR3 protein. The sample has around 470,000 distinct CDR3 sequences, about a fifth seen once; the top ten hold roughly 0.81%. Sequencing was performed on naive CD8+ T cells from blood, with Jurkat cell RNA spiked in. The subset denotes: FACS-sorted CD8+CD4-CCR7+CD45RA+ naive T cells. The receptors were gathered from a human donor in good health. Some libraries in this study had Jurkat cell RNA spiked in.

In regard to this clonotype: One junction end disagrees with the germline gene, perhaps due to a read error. The CDR3 DNA follows: TGTGCCGGTAGTCCTCCGGGTACAGATACGCAGTATTTT. Translating it yields CAGSPPGTDTQYF. The chain joins TRBV19 to TRBJ2-3; D not resolved. There are 13 residues in the CDR3. Germline V gene lookup returns CDR1 LNHDA and CDR2 SQIVND (reference sequence). Based on the CDR3 plus reference TRBV19 and TRBJ2-3, the full variable domain is DGGITQSPKYLFRKEGQNVTLSCEQNLNHDAMYWYRQDPGQGLRLIYYSQIVNDFQKGDIAEGYSVSREKKESFPLTVTSAQKNPTAFYLCAGSPPGTDTQYFGPGTRLTVL.

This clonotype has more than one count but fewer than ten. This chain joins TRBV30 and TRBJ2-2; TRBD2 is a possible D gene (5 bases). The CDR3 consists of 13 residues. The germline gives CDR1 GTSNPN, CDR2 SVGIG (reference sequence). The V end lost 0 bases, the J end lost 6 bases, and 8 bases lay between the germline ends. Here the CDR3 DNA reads TGTGCCTGGAGTGTACTAGGGTCCGGGGAGCTGTTTTTT. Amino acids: CAWSVLGSGELFF.

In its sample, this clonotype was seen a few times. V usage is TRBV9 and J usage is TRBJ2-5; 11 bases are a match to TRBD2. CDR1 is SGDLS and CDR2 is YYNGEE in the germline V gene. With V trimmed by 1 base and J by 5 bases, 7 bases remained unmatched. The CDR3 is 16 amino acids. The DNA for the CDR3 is TGTGCCAGCAGCGTAACTAGCGGGAGACCGCAGGAGACCCAGTACTTC. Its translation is CASSVTSGRPQETQYF.

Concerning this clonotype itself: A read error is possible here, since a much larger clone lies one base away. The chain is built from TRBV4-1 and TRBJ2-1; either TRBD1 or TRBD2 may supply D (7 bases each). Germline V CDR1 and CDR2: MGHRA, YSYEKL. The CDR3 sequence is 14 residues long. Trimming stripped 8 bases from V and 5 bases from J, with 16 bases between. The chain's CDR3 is CASRVRGGDNEQFF. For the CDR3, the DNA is TGCGCCAGCCGCGTCAGGGGGGGGGACAATGAGCAGTTCTTC.

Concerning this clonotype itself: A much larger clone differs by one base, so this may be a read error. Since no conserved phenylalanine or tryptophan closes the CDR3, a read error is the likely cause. The CDR3 DNA reads TGCAGTGCTAGAGATAGCGGCAGGGGCAGCTACGAGCAGTACTCC. Its protein product is CSARDSGRGSYEQYS. The V and J genes are TRBV20-1 and TRBJ2-7; either TRBD1 or TRBD2 may fit D (6 bases each). The CDR3 covers 15 residues. V lost 0 bases, J lost 3 bases, and 15 bases lay in between. Germline V gene lookup returns CDR1 DFQATT and CDR2 SNEGSKA (reference sequence).

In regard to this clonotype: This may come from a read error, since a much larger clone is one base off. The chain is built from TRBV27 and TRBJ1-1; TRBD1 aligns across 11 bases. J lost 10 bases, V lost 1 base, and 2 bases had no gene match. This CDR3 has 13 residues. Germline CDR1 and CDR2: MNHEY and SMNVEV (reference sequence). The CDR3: CASSLLGQGGAFF. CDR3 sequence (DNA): TGTGCCAGCAGTTTATTGGGACAGGGGGGAGCTTTCTTT.

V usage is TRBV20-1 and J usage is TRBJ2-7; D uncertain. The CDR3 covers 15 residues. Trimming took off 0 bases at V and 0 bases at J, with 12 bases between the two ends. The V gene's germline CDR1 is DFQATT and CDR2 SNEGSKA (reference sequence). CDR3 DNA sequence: TGCAGTGCTAGAGATGGGGTGGAGTACTCCTACGAGCAGTACTTC. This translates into CSARDGVEYSYEQYF.

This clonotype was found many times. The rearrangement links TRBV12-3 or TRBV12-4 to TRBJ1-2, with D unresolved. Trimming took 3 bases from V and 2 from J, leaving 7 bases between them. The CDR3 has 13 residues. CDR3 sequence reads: CASSFVPNYGYTF. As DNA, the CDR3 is TGTGCCAGCAGTTTCGTCCCGAACTATGGCTACACCTTC.

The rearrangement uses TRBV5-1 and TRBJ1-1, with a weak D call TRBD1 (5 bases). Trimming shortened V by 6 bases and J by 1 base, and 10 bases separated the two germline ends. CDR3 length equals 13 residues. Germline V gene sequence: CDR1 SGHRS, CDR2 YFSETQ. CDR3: CASKGTGNTEAFF. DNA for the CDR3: TGCGCCAGCAAGGGGACGGGGAACACTGAAGCTTTCTTT.

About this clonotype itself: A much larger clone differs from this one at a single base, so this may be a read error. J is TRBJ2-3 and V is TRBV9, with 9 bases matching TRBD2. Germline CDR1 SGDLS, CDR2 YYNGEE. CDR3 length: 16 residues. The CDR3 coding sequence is TGTGCCAGCATCGTAGAGGCGGGAGGGCCGTCCGATACGCAGTATTTT. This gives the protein CASIVEAGGPSDTQYF. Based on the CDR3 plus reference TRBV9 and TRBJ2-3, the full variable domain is DSGVTQTPKHLITATGQRVTLRCSPRSGDLSVYWYQQSLDQGLQFLIQYYNGEERAKGNILERFSAQQFPDLHSELNLSSLELGDSALYFCASIVEAGGPSDTQYFGPGTRLTVL.

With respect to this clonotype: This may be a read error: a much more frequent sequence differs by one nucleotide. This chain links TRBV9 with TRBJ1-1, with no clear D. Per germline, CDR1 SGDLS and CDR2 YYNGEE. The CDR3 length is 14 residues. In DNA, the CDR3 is TGTGCCAGCAGCGTAGTAATGGGGAACACTGAAGCTTACTTT. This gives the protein CASSVVMGNTEAYF.

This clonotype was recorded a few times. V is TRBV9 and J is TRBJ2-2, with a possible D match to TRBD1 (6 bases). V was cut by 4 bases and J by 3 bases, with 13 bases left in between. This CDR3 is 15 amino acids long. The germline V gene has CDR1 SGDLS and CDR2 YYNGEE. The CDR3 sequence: CASSYTPGDTGELFF. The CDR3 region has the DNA TGTGCCAGCAGCTACACACCAGGGGACACCGGGGAGCTGTTTTTT.

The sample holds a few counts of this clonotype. Written as DNA, the CDR3 is TGTGCCAGCAGCTTAGGTCTCTGGACAGCTAACACCGGGGAGCTGTTTTTT. Translating it yields CASSLGLWTANTGELFF. This chain joins TRBV11-2 and TRBJ2-2, with D possibly matching TRBD1 (6 bases). The CDR3 consists of 17 residues. Trimming took off 1 base at V and 2 bases at J, with 14 bases between the two ends. The germline V gene encodes CDR1 SGHAT and CDR2 FQNNGV.

As DNA, the CDR3 is TGTGCCAGCAGAGTAGGGCCGGGGTCCTTAACACCCCTCCACTTT. Residues: CASRVGPGSLTPLHF. This chain links TRBV27 with TRBJ1-6; D is unresolved. There are 15 residues in the CDR3. Looked up from germline, CDR1 is MNHEY and CDR2 is SMNVEV (reference sequence). V lost 6 bases, J lost 11 bases, and 20 bases lay in between.

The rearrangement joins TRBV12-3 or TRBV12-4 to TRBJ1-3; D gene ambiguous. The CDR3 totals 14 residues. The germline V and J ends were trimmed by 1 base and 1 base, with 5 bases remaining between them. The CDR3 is CASSLGTSGNTIYF. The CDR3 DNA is TGTGCCAGCAGTTTAGGGACGTCTGGAAACACCATATATTTT.

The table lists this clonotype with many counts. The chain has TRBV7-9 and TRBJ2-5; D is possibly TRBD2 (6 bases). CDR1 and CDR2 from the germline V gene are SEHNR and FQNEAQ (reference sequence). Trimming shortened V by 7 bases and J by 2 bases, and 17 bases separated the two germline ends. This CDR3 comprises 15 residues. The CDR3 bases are TGTGCCAGCACTCCAGATACCCTAGCGCAAGAGACCCAGTACTTC. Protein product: CASTPDTLAQETQYF.

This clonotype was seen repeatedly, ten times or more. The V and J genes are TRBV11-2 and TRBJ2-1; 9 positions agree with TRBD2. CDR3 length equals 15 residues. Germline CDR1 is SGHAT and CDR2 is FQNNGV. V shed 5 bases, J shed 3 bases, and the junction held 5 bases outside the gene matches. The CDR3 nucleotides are TGTGCCAGCAGCGTATCTAGCGGGAACTACAATGAGCAGTTCTTC. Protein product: CASSVSSGNYNEQFF. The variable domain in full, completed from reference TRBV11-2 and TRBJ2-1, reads EAGVAQSPRYKIIEKRQSVAFWCNPISGHATLYWYQQILGQGPKLLIQFQNNGVVDDSQLPKDRFSAERLKGVDSTLKIQPAKLEDSAVYLCASSVSSGNYNEQFFGPGTRLTVL.

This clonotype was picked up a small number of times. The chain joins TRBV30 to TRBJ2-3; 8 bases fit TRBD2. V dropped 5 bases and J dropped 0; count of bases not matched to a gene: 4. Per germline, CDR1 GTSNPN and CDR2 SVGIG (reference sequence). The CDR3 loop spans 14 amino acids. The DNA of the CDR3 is TGTGCCTGGGACTTAGCGGGGAGCACAGATACGCAGTATTTT. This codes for CAWDLAGSTDTQYF.

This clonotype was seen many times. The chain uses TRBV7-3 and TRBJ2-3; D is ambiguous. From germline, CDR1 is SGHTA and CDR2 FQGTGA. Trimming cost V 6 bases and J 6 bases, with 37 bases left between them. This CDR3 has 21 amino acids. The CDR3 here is CASRPDDPGILFRAQCDTQYF. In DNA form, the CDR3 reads TGTGCCAGCAGACCCGACGACCCGGGCATCCTCTTCCGAGCCCAATGCGATACGCAGTATTTT. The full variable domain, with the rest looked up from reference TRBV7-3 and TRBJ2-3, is GAGVSQTPSNKVTEKGKYVELRCDPISGHTALYWYRQSLGQGPEFLIYFQGTGAADDSGLPNDRFFAVRPEGSVSTLKIQRTERGDSAVYLCASRPDDPGILFRAQCDTQYFGPGTRLTVL.